This TCR beta chain was identified in a study of cytomegalovirus exposure and HLA in healthy donors. This CDR3 has 16 residues. V was cut by 2 bases and J by 4 bases, with 17 bases left in between. In germline, CDR1 is LNHDA, CDR2 SQIVND (reference sequence). The repertoire was sequenced with immunoSEQ multiplex PCR; TCRdb's copy has only in-frame clones and lacks some. In the table there are about 43,000 clones, approximately 90% of which are singletons. Sequencing was carried out using PBMCs. The rearrangement uses TRBV19 and TRBJ1-2; possibly TRBD1 for D (5 bases). The origin of this receptor is a young man in good health and CMV-seronegative. CDR3 residues: CASSISAGQLAYGYTF. CDR3 bases: TGTGCCAGTAGTATATCGGCAGGACAACTTGCCTATGGCTACACCTTC.